Described below is a single T cell receptor (beta chain) sequence and its context. What it binds is unknown. Germline is not matched at one junction end, which may reflect a read error. The CDR3 extends over 15 amino acids. Germline CDR1 reads MNHEY; CDR2 reads SVGAGI. The library came from three nested PCR rounds adapted from ARM-PCR protocols. TCRdb used MiXCR to reprocess the multiplex PCR reads, holding one entry per CDR3 protein. The repertoire has over 110,000 distinct CDR3 sequences, roughly 66% of them found once; the top ten carry about 20%. This sample is drawn from a study of tumor and adjacent non-tumor tissue in lung cancer. Study findings and constraints: Top 100 clones took a larger repertoire share in normal lung.

RNA was extracted from bulk tissue without any cell sorting. The source of this sequence is a man in his 60s with small cell lung cancer. The chain uses TRBV6-5 and TRBJ2-7, with TRBD2 matching 9 bases. Specimen: lung tumor tissue. DNA for the CDR3: TGTGCCGGCAGTTACTCGTTTAGCGGGAGTCATACAAAGTACTTC. This sequence encodes CAGSYSFSGSHTKYF.